This T cell receptor beta chain was found in a study of T cells after yellow fever vaccination. Study findings and constraints: Researchers noted that a small share of clonotypes showed up in both CD4 and CD8 compartments.

For TCR, cDNA came from 5'RACE template switching, which added a universal primer site and UMIs. MiXCR, applied by TCRdb to the 5' RACE reads, yields one record per CDR3 protein. The table records some 300,000 distinct CDR3 sequences, less than 4.5% of them present only once. Germline CDR1 MNHNY, CDR2 SVGAGI (reference sequence). The CDR3 consists of 10 residues. V lost 6 bases and J lost 8, with 7 bases in between. This clonotype was seen only a few times. Its cognate antigen is unknown. The clonotype originates from a man aged 18 to 30 who received the YFV17D yellow fever vaccine. V usage is TRBV6-6 and J usage is TRBJ1-2; D not certain. Source: PBMCs, taken on the day of the yellow fever booster vaccination. The CDR3 loop is CASRTWGYTF. As DNA, the CDR3 is TGTGCCAGCAGAACGTGGGGCTACACCTTC.